This record looks at one T cell receptor beta chain sequence and its context. This CDR3 is 14 amino acids long. The V end was cut by 3 bases, the J end by 4 bases, with 9 bases between. Germline lookup yields CDR1 SGHAT and CDR2 FQNNGV. The entry originates in a study of blood T cell repertoires in COVID-19. Study context: The United States, Italy and Spain supplied acute and convalescent COVID-19 samples. In each case, the material was cDNA or gDNA derived from T cells, B-cell-depleted T cells, or PBMCs.

In the authors' workflow: From reference gene primer amplification, estimates of nucleated cell counts were derived. Some clones are missing from TCRdb's copy, which holds only in-frame ones; the method was immunoSEQ multiplex PCR. D and trimming come from the DNA, and the V and J calls and clone size come from that table. The repertoire holds some 140,000 clones, with approximately 78% as singletons. The material sequenced was peripheral blood. The chain couples TRBV11-2 to TRBJ2-2; D not resolved. The TCR comes from a man older than 75 with acute or convalescent COVID-19. The CDR3 is CASSFRRSTGELFF. CDR3 DNA sequence: TGTGCCAGCAGCTTTAGACGGAGCACCGGGGAGCTGTTTTTT.